This TCR beta chain was found in a study of shared clonotypes between healthy human individuals. Germline CDR1 SNHLY, CDR2 FYNNEI. Trimming took 5 bases from V and 4 from J, leaving 12 bases between them. The CDR3 length is 14 residues. Method: immunoSEQ multiplex PCR; TCRdb's copy keeps in-frame clones and lacks some. The sample has around 1.1 million clones, more than 75% seen once. The source material was memory CD4+ T cells from PBMCs. The subset is: CD45RA-negative fraction. The receptor was derived from a young man in good health. Some clones in this sample may be carry-over from other donors' samples. V gene TRBV2 combines with J gene TRBJ2-1; no clear D gene. DNA of the CDR3: TGTGCCAGCAGTCCTCTGGACCAGTACAATGAGCAGTTCTTC. Residues: CASSPLDQYNEQFF.